This TCR beta chain was retrieved from a study of cytomegalovirus exposure and HLA in healthy donors. Study-level points and caveats: Across donors, sequencing depth was assumed by presence/absence analyses to be roughly uniform. The listing of 150 to 200 TCR beta chains classed them as cytomegalovirus-associated.

Comment on this clone: Its antigen remains unknown.

This CDR3 has 16 residues. The J segment lost 4 bases and the V segment lost 2 bases, leaving 5 bases of the junction unmatched. Germline V lookup: CDR1 MGHDK, CDR2 SYGVNS. Donors in the study were healthy people who gave bone marrow. In the PCR, 60 Vbeta and 13 Jbeta primers were used. The data were produced by immunoSEQ multiplex PCR, yet TCRdb's version contains in-frame clones alone and is incomplete. The sample comprises some 100,000 clones, 65% to 90% of which are singletons, and roughly 2.2% rests with the top ten. The sequenced material came from PBMCs. This TCR derives from a woman aged 30 to 39 in good health and CMV-seronegative. This rearrangement joins TRBV25-1 to TRBJ2-5; the match to TRBD1 covers 12 bases. The CDR3 reads CASSEGGDRGRETQYF. CDR3 DNA: TGTGCCAGCAGTGAAGGGGGGGACAGGGGGCGAGAGACCCAGTACTTC.